The 29 T cell receptor beta chains below all came from one sample that was sequenced in a study of T cells in Graves' hyperthyroidism and ophthalmopathy. The TCR beta CDR3 regions underwent amplification using RNA transcripts as the source. The HTBI set primed first-round TCR CDR3 RT-PCR. One entry per CDR3 protein, called by TCRdb with MiXCR from the multiplex PCR reads. The sample includes about 96,000 distinct CDR3 sequences, roughly half of them seen just once. Sequences were obtained from blood. The receptors were gathered from a woman aged 40-49 years with Graves' hyperthyroidism.

The V gene is TRBV19, the J gene TRBJ2-5; D call uncertain. The CDR3 is 11 residues long. Looked up from germline, CDR1 is LNHDA and CDR2 is SQIVND (reference sequence). V dropped 10 bases and J dropped 2 bases, with 8 bases sitting between them. CDR3 DNA: TGTGCCACTGGGCCGCAAGAGACCCAGTACTTC. It is translated as CATGPQETQYF.

This clonotype was observed many times. The V gene is TRBV25-1, the J gene TRBJ1-4, with a possible D match to TRBD1 (6 bases). The V gene lost 6 bases and the J gene lost 8 bases, with 13 bases spanning the gap. Germline-derived CDR1 and CDR2 are MGHDK and SYGVNS. The CDR3 runs to 13 residues. The CDR3, as DNA: TGTGCCAGCAGATGGGGGGCTGGGGAAAAACTGTTTTTT. Translating gives CASRWGAGEKLFF.

In this sample, this clonotype turned up many times. The gene calls are TRBV5-1 and TRBJ1-3; 11 bases match TRBD1. Per the germline V gene, CDR1 is SGHRS and CDR2 is YFSETQ. This CDR3 spans 15 amino acids. V lost 4 bases and J lost 8; bases outside the gene matches: 8. The CDR3 loop reads CASSPGQGARDTIYF. Here the CDR3 DNA reads TGCGCCAGCAGCCCCGGACAGGGGGCGCGGGACACCATATATTTT.

This clonotype qualifies as medium-sized. The chain joins TRBV20-1 to TRBJ1-2, with 8 bases matching TRBD1. CDR1 and CDR2 from the germline V gene are DFQATT and SNEGSKA (reference sequence). The V gene end was trimmed by 3 bases and the J gene end by 5 bases; junction bases not matched to a gene: 5. The CDR3 totals 13 residues. The DNA for the CDR3 is TGCAGTGCTAGCGGCAGGGGGCATTATGGCTACACCTTC. It specifies CSASGRGHYGYTF.

This clonotype was seen ten or more times. The chain is built from TRBV5-5 and TRBJ1-2; no reliable D call. The length of the CDR3 is 8 residues. Between the trimmed V and J ends, which lost 7 bases and 8 bases, there was a span of 3 bases. Germline V lookup: CDR1 SGHKS, CDR2 YYEKEE (reference sequence). CDR3 amino acids: CASSGYTF. In DNA form, the CDR3 reads TGTGCCAGCTCGGGCTACACCTTC.

There are many counts of this clonotype. The V and J genes are TRBV2 and TRBJ1-5; the D is unclear. The V end was cut by 5 bases, the J end by 4 bases, with 9 bases between. Germline-derived CDR1 and CDR2 are SNHLY and FYNNEI. The CDR3 runs 13 residues. The CDR3 loop is CASSHDGNQPQHF. CDR3 DNA: TGTGCCAGCAGTCATGACGGGAATCAGCCCCAGCATTTT.

CDR3 loop: CASSRWTSGFQETQYF. The CDR3 DNA sequence: TGTGCCAGCAGCCGTTGGACTAGCGGCTTCCAAGAGACCCAGTACTTC. The rearrangement uses TRBV7-2 and TRBJ2-5; TRBD2 matches 10 bases. In germline, CDR1 is SGHTA, CDR2 FQGNSA. The CDR3 spans 16 residues. Germline trimming cut 5 bases from V and 1 base from J; bases unmatched to any gene: 7.

The gene calls are TRBV7-2 and TRBJ1-2; D remains ambiguous. The V gene's germline CDR1 is SGHTA and CDR2 FQGNSA. The CDR3 contains 14 residues. V lost 1 base, J lost 7 bases, and 13 bases lay in between. This CDR3 is CASSLGIEGSGYTF. CDR3 bases: TGTGCCAGCAGCTTAGGGATCGAGGGATCTGGCTACACCTTC.

The V and J genes are TRBV13 and TRBJ1-2; 7 positions match TRBD1. Germline V CDR1 and CDR2: PRHDT, FYEKMQ (reference sequence). The CDR3 contains 15 residues. Trimming cost V 6 bases and J 2 bases; bases outside gene matches: 9. The chain's CDR3 is CASRGEGGGNYGYTF. CDR3 coding DNA: TGTGCCAGCAGAGGTGAAGGGGGCGGGAACTATGGCTACACCTTC.

With respect to this clonotype: A much larger clone differs by one base, so this may be a read error. The J gene is TRBJ2-7, the V gene TRBV19; the match to TRBD1 covers 8 bases. CDR1 and CDR2 (germline): LNHDA, SQIVND (reference sequence). The CDR3 has 14 amino acids. The V segment lost 5 bases and the J segment 7 bases; nucleotides outside the gene matches: 10. CDR3 in DNA: TGTGCCAGTAGTGTATATCAGGGGGCTCGGGAGCAGTACTTC. Amino acids: CASSVYQGAREQYF.

A note on this clonotype: This may arise from a read error, as a much more abundant clone is one base away. The CDR3 DNA is TGTGCCAGCAGCCCCGGGGCTTTCACAGGTACGCAGTATTTT. Its translation: CASSPGAFTGTQYF. The V gene is TRBV11-3, the J gene TRBJ2-3, with D perhaps assigned TRBD1 or TRBD2 (5 bases each). Germline loops: CDR1 SGHNT, CDR2 YENEEA. The CDR3 contains 14 residues.

The CDR3 sequence is CARVDGYTF. The CDR3 coding sequence is TGTGCTAGAGTAGATGGCTACACCTTC. The rearrangement links TRBV25-1 to TRBJ1-2; D remains unclear. This CDR3 region has 9 residues. Germline CDR1 is MGHDK and CDR2 is SYGVNS.

In regard to this clonotype: An end of the junction differs from the germline gene, which may be a read error. The chain carries TRBV20-1 and TRBJ2-3; tentatively, D is TRBD2 (6 bases). The CDR3 extends over 18 amino acids. From germline, CDR1 is DFQATT and CDR2 SNEGSKA (reference sequence). This CDR3 is CSARDRGSGRDRTHTQYF. In DNA form, the CDR3 reads TGCAGTGCTAGAGATCGGGGGTCGGGGCGGGACCGCACACATACGCAGTATTTT.

The table lists this clonotype with many counts. The chain links TRBV28 to TRBJ2-5; D unclear. CDR1 is MDHEN and CDR2 is SYDVKM in the germline V gene. The CDR3 totals 13 residues. V gave up 3 bases and J gave up 0 bases, with 5 bases separating them. The CDR3 DNA sequence: TGTGCCAGCAGTTTGCGGTACCAAGAGACCCAGTACTTC. Amino acid sequence: CASSLRYQETQYF.

The table lists this clonotype with many counts. The rearrangement joins TRBV12-3 or TRBV12-4 to TRBJ1-2, with D hard to call. Trimming took off 3 bases at V and 6 bases at J, with 8 bases between the two ends. This CDR3 has 12 amino acids. CDR3 sequence (DNA): TGTGCCAGCAGTTTGTTTGCAGATGGCTACACCTTC. This translates into CASSLFADGYTF.

This clonotype showed up many times. The V and J genes are TRBV7-2 and TRBJ2-5; weak D call: TRBD1 (6 bases). The ends were cut back, 3 bases at V and 5 bases at J, with 19 bases in the middle. CDR1 is SGHTA and CDR2 is FQGNSA in the germline V gene. The CDR3 length is 16 residues. In nucleotides, the CDR3 is TGTGCCAGCAGCTTGGCCTCCCAGGGGCTAAAGGAGACCCAGTACTTC. Its protein is CASSLASQGLKETQYF.

This clonotype occurred many times. This rearrangement joins TRBV7-2 to TRBJ2-7; possibly TRBD1 or TRBD2 for D (6 bases each). The V and J ends lost 2 bases and 4 bases respectively, with 15 bases between them. The CDR3 covers 15 residues. Germline V gene sequence: CDR1 SGHTA, CDR2 FQGNSA. The CDR3, as DNA: TGTGCCAGCAGCTTAAGTACGGGGGCCCCTTACGAGCAGTACTTC. It is translated as CASSLSTGAPYEQYF.

The J gene is TRBJ1-6, the V gene TRBV7-9; D may be TRBD1 (5 bases). The germline gives CDR1 SEHNR, CDR2 FQNEAQ (reference sequence). The CDR3 length is 14 residues. V was pared by 1 base and J by 9 bases, with 10 bases between. The CDR3 spells CASSLGGTSSPLHF. DNA for the CDR3: TGTGCCAGCAGCTTAGGGGGCACGAGTTCACCCCTCCACTTT. The complete variable domain, with remaining parts taken from reference TRBV7-9 and TRBJ1-6, reads DTGVSQNPRHKITKRGQNVTFRCDPISEHNRLYWYRQTLGQGPEFLTYFQNEAQLEKSRLLSDRFSAERPKGSFSTLEIQRTEQGDSAMYLCASSLGGTSSPLHFGNGTRLTVT.

The gene calls are TRBV20-1 and TRBJ1-1; 7 bases align to TRBD1. The CDR3 sequence is 14 residues long. The V segment lost 6 bases and the J segment 11 bases; nucleotides outside the gene matches: 18. The germline gives CDR1 DFQATT, CDR2 SNEGSKA (reference sequence). Written as DNA, the CDR3 is TGCAGTGCAACAGGAACTAGCGGGCGAGGGGGCGCTTTCTTT. Translated, it gives CSATGTSGRGGAFF.

The V gene is TRBV7-9, the J gene TRBJ2-7, with 8 positions matching TRBD1. The CDR3 is made up of 14 amino acids. In germline, CDR1 is SEHNR, CDR2 FQNEAQ (reference sequence). The V and J ends lost 5 bases and 3 bases, in that order; junction bases with no gene match: 6. CDR3 in amino acids: CASSPGQGNYEQYF. The CDR3 nucleotides are TGTGCCAGCAGCCCTGGACAGGGAAACTACGAGCAGTACTTC. The full variable domain, completed using reference TRBV7-9 and TRBJ2-7, is DTGVSQNPRHKITKRGQNVTFRCDPISEHNRLYWYRQTLGQGPEFLTYFQNEAQLEKSRLLSDRFSAERPKGSFSTLEIQRTEQGDSAMYLCASSPGQGNYEQYFGPGTRLTVT.

The J gene is TRBJ1-2, the V gene TRBV6-1; 8 positions agree with TRBD1. Germline V gene data show CDR1 as MNHNS and CDR2 as SASEGT. The CDR3 length is 13 residues. Losses at the gene ends were 5 bases for V and 4 bases for J; bases not matched to a gene: 3. CDR3 in DNA: TGTGCCAGCAGTACCGGACAGGGCTATGGCTACACCTTC. Its protein product is CASSTGQGYGYTF.

The sample holds many counts of this clonotype. This chain's CDR3 is CASSLGGVREQYF. DNA of the CDR3: TGCGCCAGCAGCTTGGGTGGTGTACGGGAGCAGTACTTC. V gene TRBV5-1 combines with J gene TRBJ2-7; D is unclear. V was cut by 0 bases and J by 7 bases, with 11 bases left in between. Germline lookup yields CDR1 SGHRS and CDR2 YFSETQ. The CDR3 contains 13 residues.

V and J are TRBV20-1 and TRBJ2-7; TRBD2 matches at 13 bases. CDR3 length: 14 residues. Germline V gene data show CDR1 as DFQATT and CDR2 as SNEGSKA (reference sequence). V shed 4 bases and J 2 bases; nucleotides not matched to a gene: 2. Here the CDR3 reads CSATGTSGTYEQYF. DNA for the CDR3: TGCAGTGCTACAGGGACTAGCGGGACCTACGAGCAGTACTTC.

This clonotype was counted many times. CDR3 coding DNA: TGTGCCAGCAGCCCACGGACAGGAGACACTGAAGCTTTCTTT. It specifies CASSPRTGDTEAFF. V and J are TRBV7-2 and TRBJ1-1; TRBD1 matches at 7 bases. The CDR3 spans 14 residues. Germline CDR1 SGHTA, CDR2 FQGNSA. V shed 5 bases and J 3 bases; nucleotides not matched to a gene: 6.

This clonotype was seen repeatedly, ten times or more. J is TRBJ2-3 and V is TRBV19; D might be TRBD2 (6 bases). The V end lost 7 bases, the J end lost 7 bases, and 18 bases lay between the germline ends. This CDR3 has 14 amino acids. CDR1 LNHDA and CDR2 SQIVND come from the germline V gene (reference sequence). CDR3: CASTPGERVYTQYF. CDR3 DNA: TGTGCCAGTACCCCTGGGGAGCGGGTATATACGCAGTATTTT.

The chain has TRBV28 and TRBJ1-3; TRBD1 is a possible D gene (6 bases). Trimming stripped 6 bases from V and 9 bases from J, with 21 bases between. This CDR3 is built from 15 residues. CDR1 is MDHEN, CDR2 SYDVKM, per germline. The CDR3 reads CASRRTQGSRSTIYF. CDR3 in DNA: TGTGCCAGCAGACGGACCCAGGGGTCCCGAAGCACCATATATTTT.

The chain employs TRBV11-1 and TRBJ2-7; D not resolved. Germline V CDR1 and CDR2: SGHAT, FQDESV (reference sequence). The V gene lost 5 bases and the J gene lost 4 bases, with 12 bases spanning the gap. There are 13 residues in the CDR3. Here the CDR3 DNA reads TGTGCCAGCAGCCAAGCTGAAGGGTACGAGCAGTACTTC. Translated: CASSQAEGYEQYF. Drawing the rest from reference TRBV11-1 and TRBJ2-7, the complete variable domain is EAEVAQSPRYKITEKSQAVAFWCDPISGHATLYWYRQILGQGPELLVQFQDESVVDDSQLPKDRFSAERLKGVDSTLKIQPAELGDSAMYLCASSQAEGYEQYFGPGTRLTVT.

The chain uses TRBV7-9 and TRBJ1-4, with 7 nucleotides matching TRBD1. V shed 4 bases and J 5 bases; nucleotides not matched to a gene: 13. This CDR3 has 17 residues. CDR1 and CDR2 (germline): SEHNR, FQNEAQ (reference sequence). CDR3 sequence reads: CASSSTRDSEGNEKLFF. CDR3 bases: TGTGCCAGCAGCTCCACCCGGGACAGCGAGGGAAATGAAAAACTGTTTTTT.

The chain joins TRBV7-2 to TRBJ1-2; TRBD1 agrees at 7 bases. Unmatched junction bases numbered 5, after V lost 10 bases and J lost 0 bases. The CDR3 is 13 amino acids. Germline V gives CDR1 SGHTA, CDR2 FQGNSA. CDR3 nucleotide sequence: TGTGCCACAACACAGGGGCCTAACTATGGCTACACCTTC. Amino acids: CATTQGPNYGYTF.